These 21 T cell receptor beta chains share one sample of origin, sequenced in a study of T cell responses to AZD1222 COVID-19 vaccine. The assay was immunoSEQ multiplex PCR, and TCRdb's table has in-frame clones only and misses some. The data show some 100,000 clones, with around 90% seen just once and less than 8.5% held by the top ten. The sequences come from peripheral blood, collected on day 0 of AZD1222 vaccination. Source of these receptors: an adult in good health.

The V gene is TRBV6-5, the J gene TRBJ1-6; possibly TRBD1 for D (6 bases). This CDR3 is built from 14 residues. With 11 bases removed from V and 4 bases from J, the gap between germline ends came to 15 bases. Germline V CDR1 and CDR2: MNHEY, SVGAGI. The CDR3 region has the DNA TGTGCCTCTAGAAAGGACAGATATAATTCACCCCTCCACTTT. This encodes CASRKDRYNSPLHF.

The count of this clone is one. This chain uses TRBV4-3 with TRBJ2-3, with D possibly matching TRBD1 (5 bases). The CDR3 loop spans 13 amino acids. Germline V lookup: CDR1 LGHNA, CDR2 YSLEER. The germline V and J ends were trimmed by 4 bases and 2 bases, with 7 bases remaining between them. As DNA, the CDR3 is TGCGCCAGCAGCCCCAGGGTCACAGATACGCAGTATTTT. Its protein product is CASSPRVTDTQYF.

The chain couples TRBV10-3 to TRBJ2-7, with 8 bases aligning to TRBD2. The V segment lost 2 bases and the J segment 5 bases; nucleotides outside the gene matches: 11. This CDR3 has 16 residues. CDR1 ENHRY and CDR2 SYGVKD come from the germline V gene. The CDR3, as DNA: TGTGCCATCAGTGAGCGGGGGGGCGGGAGCGGCAACGAGCAGTACTTC. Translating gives CAISERGGGSGNEQYF.

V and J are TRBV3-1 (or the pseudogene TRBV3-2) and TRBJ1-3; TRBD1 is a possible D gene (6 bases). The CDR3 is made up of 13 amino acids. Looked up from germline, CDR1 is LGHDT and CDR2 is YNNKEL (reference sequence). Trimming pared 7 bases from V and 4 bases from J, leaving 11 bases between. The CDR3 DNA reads TGTGCCAGCACCCAGGGGTTAGGAAACACCATATATTTT. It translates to CASTQGLGNTIYF.

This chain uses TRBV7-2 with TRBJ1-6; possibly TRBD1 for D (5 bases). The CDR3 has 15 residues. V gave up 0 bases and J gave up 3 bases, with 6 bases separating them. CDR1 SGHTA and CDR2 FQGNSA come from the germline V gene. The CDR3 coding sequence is TGTGCCAGCAGCTTAGCGGGGGACTATAATTCACCCCTCCACTTT. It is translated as CASSLAGDYNSPLHF.

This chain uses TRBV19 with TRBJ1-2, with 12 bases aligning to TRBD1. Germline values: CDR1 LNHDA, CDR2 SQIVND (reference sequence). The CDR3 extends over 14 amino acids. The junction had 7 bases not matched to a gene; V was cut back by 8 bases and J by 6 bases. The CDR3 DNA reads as TGTGCCAGTCAGGGACAGGGGGCCGGTAATGGCTACACCTTC. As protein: CASQGQGAGNGYTF.

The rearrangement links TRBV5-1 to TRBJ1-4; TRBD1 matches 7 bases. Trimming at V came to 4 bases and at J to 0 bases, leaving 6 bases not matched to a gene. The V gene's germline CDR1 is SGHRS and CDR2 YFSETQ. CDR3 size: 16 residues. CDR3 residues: CASSTGQITTNEKLFF. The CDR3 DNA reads TGCGCCAGCAGCACGGGACAGATAACAACTAATGAAAAACTGTTTTTT.

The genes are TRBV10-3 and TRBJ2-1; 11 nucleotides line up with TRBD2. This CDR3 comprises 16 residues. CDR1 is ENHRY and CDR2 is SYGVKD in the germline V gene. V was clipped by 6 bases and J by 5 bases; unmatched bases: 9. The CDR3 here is CAISTYGTSGNNEQFF. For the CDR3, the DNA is TGTGCCATCAGCACTTACGGGACTAGCGGAAACAATGAGCAGTTCTTC.

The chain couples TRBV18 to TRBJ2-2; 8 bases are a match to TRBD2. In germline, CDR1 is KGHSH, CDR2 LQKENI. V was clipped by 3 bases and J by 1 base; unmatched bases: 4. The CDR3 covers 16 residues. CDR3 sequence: CASSPSSGRNTGELFF. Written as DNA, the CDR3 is TGTGCCAGCTCACCTTCCAGCGGGAGGAACACCGGGGAGCTGTTTTTT.

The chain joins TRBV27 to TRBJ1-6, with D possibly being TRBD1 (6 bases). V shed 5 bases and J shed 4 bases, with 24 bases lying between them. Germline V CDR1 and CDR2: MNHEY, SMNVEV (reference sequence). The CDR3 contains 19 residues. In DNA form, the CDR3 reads TGTGCCAGCAGTCCTTTCCGTCCACAGGGATCTGCGTATAATTCACCCCTCCACTTT. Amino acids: CASSPFRPQGSAYNSPLHF.

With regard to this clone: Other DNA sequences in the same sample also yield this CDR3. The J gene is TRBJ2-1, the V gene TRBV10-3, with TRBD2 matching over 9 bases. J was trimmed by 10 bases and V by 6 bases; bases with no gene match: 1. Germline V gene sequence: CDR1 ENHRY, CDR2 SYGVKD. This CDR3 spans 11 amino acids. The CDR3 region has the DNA TGTGCCATCAGCGGACTAGCGGAGCAGTTCTTC. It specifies CAISGLAEQFF.

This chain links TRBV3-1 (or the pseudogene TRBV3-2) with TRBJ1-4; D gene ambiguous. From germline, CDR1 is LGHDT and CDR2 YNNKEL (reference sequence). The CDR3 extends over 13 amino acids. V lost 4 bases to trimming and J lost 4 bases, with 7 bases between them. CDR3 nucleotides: TGTGCCAGCAGCCTGGGATTTAATGAAAAACTGTTTTTT. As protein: CASSLGFNEKLFF.

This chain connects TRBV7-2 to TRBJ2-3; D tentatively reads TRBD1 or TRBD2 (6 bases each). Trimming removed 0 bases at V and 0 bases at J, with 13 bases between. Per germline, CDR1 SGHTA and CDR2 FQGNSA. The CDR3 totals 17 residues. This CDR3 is CASSLAGGTASTDTQYF. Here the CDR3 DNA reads TGTGCCAGCAGCTTAGCGGGGGGCACCGCTAGCACAGATACGCAGTATTTT. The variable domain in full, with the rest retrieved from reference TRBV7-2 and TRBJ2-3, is GAGVSQSPSNKVTEKGKDVELRCDPISGHTALYWYRQSLGQGLEFLIYFQGNSAPDKSGLPSDRFSAERTGGSVSTLTIQRTQQEDSAVYLCASSLAGGTASTDTQYFGPGTRLTVL.

The CDR3 coding sequence is TGTGCCAGCAGCACCAAACAGGGAGGGGGAGACTATGGCTACACCTTC. It specifies CASSTKQGGGDYGYTF. The chain uses TRBV5-4 and TRBJ1-2, with D possibly matching TRBD1 (6 bases). Trimming left V 4 bases short and J 3 bases short, with 19 bases between. Germline CDR1 SGHNT, CDR2 YYREEE (reference sequence). This CDR3 region has 16 residues.

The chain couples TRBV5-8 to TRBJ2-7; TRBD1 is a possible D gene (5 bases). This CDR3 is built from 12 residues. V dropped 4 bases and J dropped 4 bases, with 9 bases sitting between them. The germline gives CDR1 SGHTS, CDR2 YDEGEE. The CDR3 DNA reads TGTGCCAGCAGCAGGACATTTTACGAGCAGTACTTC. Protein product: CASSRTFYEQYF.

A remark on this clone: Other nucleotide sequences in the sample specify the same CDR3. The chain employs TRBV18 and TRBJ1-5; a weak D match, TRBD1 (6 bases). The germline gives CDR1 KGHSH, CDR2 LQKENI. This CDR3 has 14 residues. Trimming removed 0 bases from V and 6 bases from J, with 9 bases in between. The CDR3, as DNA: TGTGCCAGCTCACCACCAGGGGGTGGTCAGCCCCAGCATTTT. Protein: CASSPPGGGQPQHF.

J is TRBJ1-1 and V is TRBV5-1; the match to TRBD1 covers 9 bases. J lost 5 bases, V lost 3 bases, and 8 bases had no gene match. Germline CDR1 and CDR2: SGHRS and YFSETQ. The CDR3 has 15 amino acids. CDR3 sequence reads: CASSWGQGGGTEAFF. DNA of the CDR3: TGCGCCAGCAGCTGGGGACAGGGCGGGGGAACTGAAGCTTTCTTT.

CDR3 sequence (DNA): TGTGCCAGCAGCCCCCCGGCCGGGACAGACAAGGGAGAGACCCAGTACTTC. Protein product: CASSPPAGTDKGETQYF. The chain links TRBV4-2 to TRBJ2-5; 7 bases are a match to TRBD1. The V and J ends lost 4 bases and 4 bases, in that order; junction bases with no gene match: 15. Germline lookup yields CDR1 LGHNA and CDR2 YNFKEQ. This CDR3 comprises 17 residues.

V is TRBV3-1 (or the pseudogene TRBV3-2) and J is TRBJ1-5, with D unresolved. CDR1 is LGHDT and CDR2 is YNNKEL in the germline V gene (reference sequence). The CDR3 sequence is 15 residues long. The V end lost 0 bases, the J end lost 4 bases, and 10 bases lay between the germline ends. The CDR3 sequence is CASSQDIWPNQPQHF. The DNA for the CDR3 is TGTGCCAGCAGCCAAGATATATGGCCGAATCAGCCCCAGCATTTT.

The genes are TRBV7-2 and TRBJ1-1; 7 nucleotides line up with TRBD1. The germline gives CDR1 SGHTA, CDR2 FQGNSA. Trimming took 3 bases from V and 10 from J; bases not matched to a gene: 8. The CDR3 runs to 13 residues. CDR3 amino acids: CASSFFARGPAFF. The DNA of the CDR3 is TGTGCCAGCAGCTTCTTTGCAAGGGGGCCAGCTTTCTTT.

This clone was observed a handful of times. CDR3: CAGHPGPGDSNEKLFF. CDR3 DNA: TGTGCCGGCCATCCCGGTCCAGGGGATTCTAATGAAAAACTGTTTTTT. The V call is TRBV21-1, the J call TRBJ1-4; the listed D gene, TRBD1, was not tested against the DNA. TRBV21-1 is classified as a pseudogene. CDR3 length equals 16 residues.